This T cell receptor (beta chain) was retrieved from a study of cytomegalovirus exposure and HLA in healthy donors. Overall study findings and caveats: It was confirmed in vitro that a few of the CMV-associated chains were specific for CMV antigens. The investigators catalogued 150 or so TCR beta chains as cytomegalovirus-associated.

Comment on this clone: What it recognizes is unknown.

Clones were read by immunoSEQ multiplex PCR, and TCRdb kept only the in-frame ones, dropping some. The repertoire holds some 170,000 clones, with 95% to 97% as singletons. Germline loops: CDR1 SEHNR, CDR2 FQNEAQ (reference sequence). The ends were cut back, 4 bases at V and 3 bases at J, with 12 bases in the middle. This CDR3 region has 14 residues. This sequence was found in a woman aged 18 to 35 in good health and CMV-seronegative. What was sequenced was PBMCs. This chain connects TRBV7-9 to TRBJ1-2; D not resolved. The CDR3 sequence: CASSSRLVDYGYTF. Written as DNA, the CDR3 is TGTGCCAGCAGCTCCAGACTAGTAGACTATGGCTACACCTTC.